These T cell receptor beta chains were read from a single sample in a study of human T cells and chemical hapten exposure. TCRdb fed the RACE reads into MiXCR, producing one record per CDR3 protein. This repertoire shows a few hundred thousand distinct CDR3 sequences, roughly 8.9% found once; its top ten account for approximately 2.2%. This sample comprised whole blood, obtained in connection with sensitization to the hapten diphenylcyclopropenone (DPC). Receptors originate from a woman in her forties with alopecia areata. Some clones in this sample may be carry-over from other donors' samples. The CDR3 runs from the conserved cysteine through the conserved F or W. The D gene is left open where the match is weak. Clone size, where shown, is once, few, many, or a class for clones that have expanded.

V	J	D	size	DNA	CDR3
TRBV20-1	TRBJ2-2	TRBD2	few	TGCAGTGCTAAAATAGCGGGAGGGTCGGGCACCGGGGAGCTGTTTTTT	CSAKIAGGSGTGELFF
TRBV5-6	TRBJ2-1	TRBD2	many	TGTGCCAGCAGCTCGACTAGCGGGAGTAATGAGCAGTTCTTC	CASSSTSGSNEQFF
TRBV13	TRBJ2-3	TRBD1	few	TGTGCCAGCAGGCCAAGGGACAGGGAGGGAGATACGCAGTATTTT	CASRPRDREGDTQYF
TRBV12-3/TRBV12-4	TRBJ1-2	.	.	TGTGCCAGCAGTTTGCAGTCTAACTATGGCTACACCTTC	CASSLQSNYGYTF
TRBV12-3/TRBV12-4	TRBJ2-7	TRBD1	many	TGTGCCAGCAGACTAGGACAGGGTATGTCCTACGAGCAGTACTTC	CASRLGQGMSYEQYF
TRBV4-3	TRBJ2-1	TRBD2	few	TGCGCCAGCAGCCAAGGGGACTATATCTACAATGAGCAGTTCTTC	CASSQGDYIYNEQFF
TRBV28	TRBJ1-2	TRBD1	few	TGTGCCAGCAGTCAGGGACAGGGGGGAGATGGCTACACCTTC	CASSQGQGGDGYTF
TRBV6-2/TRBV6-3	TRBJ2-2	.	few	TGTGCCAGCAGTTTACTAGCTGGCACCGGGGAGCTGTTTTTT	CASSLLAGTGELFF
TRBV20-1	TRBJ1-5	TRBD1	few	TGCAGTGCTAGAGTCCCCGGGACAGGGATCGATCAGCCCCAGCATTTT	CSARVPGTGIDQPQHF
TRBV18	TRBJ2-1	.	many	TGTGCCACCTCCCTTCGTCCACTGGACAGCTTTTACAATGAGCAGTTCTTC	CATSLRPLDSFYNEQFF
TRBV7-3	TRBJ2-1	TRBD2	many	TGTGCCAGCAGCTTAAGCGGGACTAGCTTTGAGCAGTTCTTC	CASSLSGTSFEQFF
TRBV10-3	TRBJ1-1	.	few	TGTGCCATCACGGCAGGGAATGCGGGGACTGAAGCTTTCTTT	CAITAGNAGTEAFF
TRBV28	TRBJ2-3	.	.	TGTGCCAGCAGTTTAAACCCCGGGTCTTGGGATACGCAGTATTTT	CASSLNPGSWDTQYF
TRBV29-1	TRBJ2-7	.	few	TGCAGCGTTGAAGAGCCTGACACGCAGTCCTACGAGCAGTACTTC	CSVEEPDTQSYEQYF
TRBV4-3	TRBJ1-1	.	many	TGCGCCAGCAGCCAAGCCAGTAACACTGAAGCTTTCTTT	CASSQASNTEAFF
TRBV29-1	TRBJ2-1	TRBD2	many	TGCAGCGTTGCCCCTAGCGGGAATAATGAGCAGTTCTTC	CSVAPSGNNEQFF
TRBV28	TRBJ1-1	.	many	TGTGCCAGCAGCAGCCCGGCTTTGGGCAGCAGTAGAGTTGAAGCTTTCTTT	CASSSPALGSSRVEAFF
TRBV28	TRBJ2-7	TRBD2	few	TGTGCCAGCTACGGGGCGGGAGTTTACGAGCAGTACTTC	CASYGAGVYEQYF
TRBV29-1	TRBJ1-2	.	.	TGCAGCGTTGAAGAAATGGCCCCAGGGCTCTATGGCTACACCTTC	CSVEEMAPGLYGYTF
TRBV7-3	TRBJ2-2	.	.	TGTGCCAGCAGCGCGTACACCGGGGAGCTGTTTTTT	CASSAYTGELFF
TRBV5-1	TRBJ1-1	.	.	TGCGCCAGCAGCCCTGGTGGTGGTGGTGGCACTGAAGCTTTCTTT	CASSPGGGGGTEAFF
TRBV9	TRBJ2-3	TRBD2	many	TGTGCCAGCAGCAAACGGACTAGCGGGAGGACAGATACGCAGTATTTT	CASSKRTSGRTDTQYF
TRBV6-5	TRBJ1-5	.	.	TGTGCCACCAGCCCGTCGGCCGGGAATCAGCCCCAGCATTTT	CATSPSAGNQPQHF
TRBV6-2/TRBV6-3	TRBJ2-2	.	.	TGTGCCAGCAGCTTAGGGGTATCGGACACCGGGGAGCTGTTTTTT	CASSLGVSDTGELFF
TRBV12-3/TRBV12-4	TRBJ1-5	.	many	TGTGCCAGCGGGTGGGTTGGAAATCAGCCCCAGCATTTT	CASGWVGNQPQHF
TRBV7-8	TRBJ1-4	.	.	TGTGCCAGCAGCTTAGCCGCAGGCAGATTTGAAAAACTGTTTTTT	CASSLAAGRFEKLFF
TRBV5-1	TRBJ2-3	TRBD1	few	TGCGCCAGCAGCGGAGGGACAGGGTACACAGATACGCAGTATTTT	CASSGGTGYTDTQYF
TRBV12-3/TRBV12-4	TRBJ1-5	.	.	TGTGCCAGCAGCCTTACCGAGGGGCAGCCCCAGCATTTT	CASSLTEGQPQHF
TRBV20-1	TRBJ2-3	TRBD2	few	TGCAGTGCTCATGGGCTAGCGGGAGTATCGGATACGCAGTATTTT	CSAHGLAGVSDTQYF
TRBV20-1	TRBJ1-5	.	many	TGCAGTGCACAACGCCGGGGGGATCAGCCCCAGCATTTT	CSAQRRGDQPQHF
TRBV12-3/TRBV12-4	TRBJ2-5	TRBD1	few	TGTGCCAGCAGTCGGACAGGGAACATGGAGACCCAGTACTTC	CASSRTGNMETQYF
TRBV12-3/TRBV12-4	TRBJ2-2	.	few	TGTGCCAGCAGGCCCACGGGACCCGGTTACGGGGAGCTGTTTTTT	CASRPTGPGYGELFF
TRBV7-2	TRBJ2-1	.	.	TGTGCCAGCAGCTCCAGGGGATATGAGCAGTTCTTC	CASSSRGYEQFF
TRBV11-1	TRBJ2-3	TRBD2	.	TGTGCCAGCAGCCCCCCGGGACTAGCGGGAGGGGCGGATACGCAGTATTTT	CASSPPGLAGGADTQYF
TRBV4-1	TRBJ2-7	.	.	TGCGCCAGCAGCCAAGAGTCAGGAAGACAGGAAATCTACGAGCAGTACTTC	CASSQESGRQEIYEQYF
TRBV28	TRBJ1-3	TRBD1	few	TGTGCCAGCAGTTCCGGGACAGGCAACGGAAACACCATATATTTT	CASSSGTGNGNTIYF
TRBV2	TRBJ2-1	TRBD2	.	TGTGCCAGCAGTGGACTAGCGGACCCTTACAATGAGCAGTTCTTC	CASSGLADPYNEQFF
TRBV19	TRBJ1-2	.	.	TGTGCCAGTAGTATATTTAAGGGAGACTATGGCTACACCTTC	CASSIFKGDYGYTF